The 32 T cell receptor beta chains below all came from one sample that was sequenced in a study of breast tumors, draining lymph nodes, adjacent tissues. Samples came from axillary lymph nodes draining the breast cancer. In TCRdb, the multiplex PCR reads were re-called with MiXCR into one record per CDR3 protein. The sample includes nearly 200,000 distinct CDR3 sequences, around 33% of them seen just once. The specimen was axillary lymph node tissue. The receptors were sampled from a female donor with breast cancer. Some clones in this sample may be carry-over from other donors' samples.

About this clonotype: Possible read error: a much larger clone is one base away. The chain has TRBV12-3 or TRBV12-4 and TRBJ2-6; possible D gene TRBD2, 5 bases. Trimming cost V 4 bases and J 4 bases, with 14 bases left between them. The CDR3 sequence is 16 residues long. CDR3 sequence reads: CASSCGRHVGANVLTF. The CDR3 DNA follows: TGTGCCAGCAGTTGCGGGCGGCACGTCGGGGCCAACGTCCTGACTTTC.

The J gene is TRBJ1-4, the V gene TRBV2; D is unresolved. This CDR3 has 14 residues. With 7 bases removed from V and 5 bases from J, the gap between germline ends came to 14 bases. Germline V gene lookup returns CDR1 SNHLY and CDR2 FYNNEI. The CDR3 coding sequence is TGTGCCAGCACTGTTGGCCTAGGGAATGAAAAACTGTTTTTT. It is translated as CASTVGLGNEKLFF.

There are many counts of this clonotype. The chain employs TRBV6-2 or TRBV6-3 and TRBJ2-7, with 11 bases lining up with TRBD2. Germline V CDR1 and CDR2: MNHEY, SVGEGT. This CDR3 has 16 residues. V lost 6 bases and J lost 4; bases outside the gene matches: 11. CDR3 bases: TGTGCCAGCAGAGGACTAGCGGGTGACTTCGGGTACGAGCAGTACTTC. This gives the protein CASRGLAGDFGYEQYF.

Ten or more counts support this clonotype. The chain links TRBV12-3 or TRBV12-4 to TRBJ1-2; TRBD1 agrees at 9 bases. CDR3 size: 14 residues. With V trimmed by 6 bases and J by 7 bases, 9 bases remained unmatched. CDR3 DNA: TGTGCCAGCAGCTCCCTTACAGGGGGCTCTGGCTACACCTTC. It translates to CASSSLTGGSGYTF.

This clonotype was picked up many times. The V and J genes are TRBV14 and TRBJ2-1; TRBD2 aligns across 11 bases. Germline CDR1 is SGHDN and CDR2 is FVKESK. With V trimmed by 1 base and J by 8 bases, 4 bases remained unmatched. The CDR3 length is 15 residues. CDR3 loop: CASSQGSSGRYEQFF. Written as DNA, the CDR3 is TGTGCCAGCAGCCAAGGCTCTAGCGGGAGGTATGAGCAGTTCTTC.

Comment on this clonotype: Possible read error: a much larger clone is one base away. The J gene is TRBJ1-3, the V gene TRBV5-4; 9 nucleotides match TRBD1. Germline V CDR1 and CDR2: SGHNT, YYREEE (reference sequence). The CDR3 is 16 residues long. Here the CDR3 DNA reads TGTGCCAGCACCCCCTTCGGAACAGGGGGCCGATACACCACATATTTT. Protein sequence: CASTPFGTGGRYTTYF.

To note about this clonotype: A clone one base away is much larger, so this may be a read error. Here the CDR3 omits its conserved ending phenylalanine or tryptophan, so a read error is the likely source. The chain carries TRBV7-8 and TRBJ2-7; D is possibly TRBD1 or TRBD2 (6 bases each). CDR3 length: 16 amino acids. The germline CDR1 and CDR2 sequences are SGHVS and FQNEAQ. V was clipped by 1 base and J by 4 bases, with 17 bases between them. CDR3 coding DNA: TGTGCCAGCAGCTTAGGTGTGAAGGGGGGCTTTTACGAGCAGTACCTC. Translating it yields CASSLGVKGGFYEQYL.

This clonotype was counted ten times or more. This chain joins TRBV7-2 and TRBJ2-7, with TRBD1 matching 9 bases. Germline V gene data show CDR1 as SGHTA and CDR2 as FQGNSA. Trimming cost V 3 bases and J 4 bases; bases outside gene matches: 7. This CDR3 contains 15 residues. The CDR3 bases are TGTGCCAGCAGCTTCTCCGGGACAGGGATGTACGAGCAGTACTTC. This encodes CASSFSGTGMYEQYF. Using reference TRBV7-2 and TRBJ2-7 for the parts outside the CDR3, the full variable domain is GAGVSQSPSNKVTEKGKDVELRCDPISGHTALYWYRQSLGQGLEFLIYFQGNSAPDKSGLPSDRFSAERTGGSVSTLTIQRTQQEDSAVYLCASSFSGTGMYEQYFGPGTRLTVT.

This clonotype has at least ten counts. The CDR3 is CASSQFLVGGPSSGANVLTF. CDR3 sequence (DNA): TGCGCCAGCAGCCAATTTCTCGTTGGAGGACCGAGCTCTGGGGCCAACGTCCTGACTTTC. The gene calls are TRBV4-1 and TRBJ2-6; TRBD2 might be the D (5 bases). Germline V gives CDR1 MGHRA, CDR2 YSYEKL. This CDR3 has 20 amino acids. V was cut by 2 bases and J by 0 bases, with 20 bases left in between.

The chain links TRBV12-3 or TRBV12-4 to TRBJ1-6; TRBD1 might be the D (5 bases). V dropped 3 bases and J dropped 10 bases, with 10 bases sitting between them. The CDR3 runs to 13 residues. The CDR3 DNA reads TGTGCCAGCAGTTTCAGGGATGACTCACCCCTCCACTTT. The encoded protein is CASSFRDDSPLHF.

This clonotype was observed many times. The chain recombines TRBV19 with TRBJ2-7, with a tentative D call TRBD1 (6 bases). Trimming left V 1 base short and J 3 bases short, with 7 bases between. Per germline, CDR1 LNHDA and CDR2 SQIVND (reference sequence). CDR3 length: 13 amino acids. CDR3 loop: CASSIVGGYEQYF. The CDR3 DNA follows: TGTGCCAGTAGTATAGTAGGGGGCTACGAGCAGTACTTC.

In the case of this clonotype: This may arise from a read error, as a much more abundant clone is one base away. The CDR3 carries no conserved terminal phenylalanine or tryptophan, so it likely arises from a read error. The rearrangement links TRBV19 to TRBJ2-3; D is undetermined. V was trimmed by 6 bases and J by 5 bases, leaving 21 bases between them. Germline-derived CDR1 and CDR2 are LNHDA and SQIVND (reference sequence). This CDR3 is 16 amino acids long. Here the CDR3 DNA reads TGTGCCAGTAGCAATGGACCACTGGGTTATGGAGATACGCAGTATTCT. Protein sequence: CASSNGPLGYGDTQYS.

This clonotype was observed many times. The CDR3 loop is CSARDLPADNEQFF. CDR3 DNA: TGCAGTGCTAGAGATCTGCCGGCGGACAATGAGCAGTTCTTC. The chain uses TRBV20-1 and TRBJ2-1, with D unresolved. The V and J ends lost 0 bases and 5 bases respectively, with 11 bases between them. Germline-derived CDR1 and CDR2 are DFQATT and SNEGSKA (reference sequence). The CDR3 spans 14 residues.

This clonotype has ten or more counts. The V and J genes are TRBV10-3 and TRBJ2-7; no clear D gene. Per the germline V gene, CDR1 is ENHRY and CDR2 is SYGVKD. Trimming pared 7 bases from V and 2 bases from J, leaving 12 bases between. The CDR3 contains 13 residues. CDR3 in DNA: TGTGCCATCAAGGTGGCAGACACCTACGAGCAGTACTTC. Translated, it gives CAIKVADTYEQYF.

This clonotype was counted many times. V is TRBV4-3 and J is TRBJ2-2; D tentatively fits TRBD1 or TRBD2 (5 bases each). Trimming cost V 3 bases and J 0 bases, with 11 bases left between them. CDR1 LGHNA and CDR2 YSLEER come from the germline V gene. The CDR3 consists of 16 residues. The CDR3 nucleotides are TGCGCCAGCAGCCAGTATTCGGGGCCGAACACCGGGGAGCTGTTTTTT. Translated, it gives CASSQYSGPNTGELFF.

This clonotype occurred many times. Here the CDR3 DNA reads TGTGCCAGCAGCTTAACCCTAGCGGGAGGGCCTAATGAGCAGTTCTTC. It translates to CASSLTLAGGPNEQFF. This chain joins TRBV7-3 and TRBJ2-1, with 12 bases fitting TRBD2. This CDR3 is 16 amino acids long. Germline CDR1 reads SGHTA; CDR2 reads FQGTGA. With 0 bases clipped from V and 7 bases from J, the junction kept 4 bases outside the gene matches.

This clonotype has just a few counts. This CDR3 reads CASSPPGYLSSYNSPLHF. The CDR3 nucleotides read TGTGCCAGCAGTCCCCCAGGGTACCTGAGCTCCTATAATTCACCCCTCCACTTT. The chain links TRBV28 to TRBJ1-6, with TRBD1 as a possible D gene (5 bases). Germline V lookup: CDR1 MDHEN, CDR2 SYDVKM. The V end was cut by 5 bases, the J end by 0 bases, with 17 bases between. CDR3 length: 18 amino acids.

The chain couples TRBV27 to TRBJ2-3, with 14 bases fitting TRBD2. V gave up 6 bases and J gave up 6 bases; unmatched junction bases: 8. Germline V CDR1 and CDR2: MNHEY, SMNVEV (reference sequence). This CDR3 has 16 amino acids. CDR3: CASSSGTSGRPDTQYF. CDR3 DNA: TGTGCCAGCAGCTCCGGGACTAGCGGGAGACCTGATACGCAGTATTTT.

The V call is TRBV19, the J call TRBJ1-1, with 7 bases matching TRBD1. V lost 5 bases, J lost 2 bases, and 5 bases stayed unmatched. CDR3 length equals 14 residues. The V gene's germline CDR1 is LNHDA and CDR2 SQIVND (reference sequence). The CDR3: CASSARQGNTEAFF. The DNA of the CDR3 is TGTGCCAGTAGTGCCCGACAGGGAAACACTGAAGCTTTCTTT.

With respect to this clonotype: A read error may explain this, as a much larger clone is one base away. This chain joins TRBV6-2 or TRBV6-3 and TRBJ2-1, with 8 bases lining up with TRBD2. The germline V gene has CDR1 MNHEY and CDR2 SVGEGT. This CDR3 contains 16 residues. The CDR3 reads CASTLGWREARGFQLF. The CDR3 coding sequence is TGTGCCAGCACCTTAGGTTGGCGGGAGGCCAGGGGCTTTCAGCTCTTC.

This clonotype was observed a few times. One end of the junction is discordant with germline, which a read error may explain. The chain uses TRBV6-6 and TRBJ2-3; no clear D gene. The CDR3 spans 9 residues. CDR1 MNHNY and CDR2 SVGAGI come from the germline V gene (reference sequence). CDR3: CASSHSQYF. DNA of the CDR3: TGTGCCAGCAGTCACTCGCAGTATTTT.

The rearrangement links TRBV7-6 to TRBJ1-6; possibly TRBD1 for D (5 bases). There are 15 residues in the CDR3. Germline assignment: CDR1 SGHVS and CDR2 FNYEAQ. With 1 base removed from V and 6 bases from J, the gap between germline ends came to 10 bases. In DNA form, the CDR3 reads TGTGCCAGCAGCTTAGGGCGGGACTCTAATTCACCCCTCCACTTT. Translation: CASSLGRDSNSPLHF.

The CDR3 DNA sequence: TGTGCCAGCAGCGGGATGAACACTGAAGCTTTCTTT. Its translation: CASSGMNTEAFF. The chain joins TRBV7-3 to TRBJ1-1; no reliable D call. CDR1 is SGHTA and CDR2 is FQGTGA in the germline V gene. V was clipped by 5 bases and J by 0 bases, with 4 bases between them. The CDR3 is 12 amino acids.

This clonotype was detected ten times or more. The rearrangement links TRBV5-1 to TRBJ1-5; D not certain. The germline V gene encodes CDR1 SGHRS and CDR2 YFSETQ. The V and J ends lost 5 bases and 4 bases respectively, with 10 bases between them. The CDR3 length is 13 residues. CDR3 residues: CASREGGNQPQHF. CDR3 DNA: TGCGCCAGCAGGGAAGGAGGGAATCAGCCCCAGCATTTT.

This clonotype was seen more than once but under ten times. The DNA for the CDR3 is TGTGCCAGCAGCTTAGGTCCAAGGAATGAAGCTTTCTTT. This translates into CASSLGPRNEAFF. The chain links TRBV7-3 to TRBJ1-1, with D hard to call. The CDR3 is made up of 13 amino acids. The germline V gene encodes CDR1 SGHTA and CDR2 FQGTGA. V was cut by 2 bases and J by 7 bases, with 11 bases left in between.

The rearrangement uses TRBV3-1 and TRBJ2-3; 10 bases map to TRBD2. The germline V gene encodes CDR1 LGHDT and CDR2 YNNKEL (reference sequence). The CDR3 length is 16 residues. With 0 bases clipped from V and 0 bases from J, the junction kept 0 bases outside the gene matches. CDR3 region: CASSQDSGRSTDTQYF. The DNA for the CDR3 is TGTGCCAGCAGCCAAGATAGCGGGAGGAGCACAGATACGCAGTATTTT.

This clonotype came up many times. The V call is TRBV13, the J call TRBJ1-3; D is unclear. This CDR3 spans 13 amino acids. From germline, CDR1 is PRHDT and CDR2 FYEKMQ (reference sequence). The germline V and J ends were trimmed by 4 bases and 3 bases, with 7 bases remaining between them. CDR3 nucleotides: TGTGCCAGCAGCTCTAGGGTTGGAAACACCATATATTTT. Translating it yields CASSSRVGNTIYF.

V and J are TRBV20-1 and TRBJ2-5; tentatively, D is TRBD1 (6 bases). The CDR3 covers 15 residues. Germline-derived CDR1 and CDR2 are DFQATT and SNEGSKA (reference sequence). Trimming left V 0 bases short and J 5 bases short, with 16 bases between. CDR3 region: CSARDIGGVGETQYF. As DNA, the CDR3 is TGCAGTGCTAGAGATATAGGGGGAGTAGGTGAGACCCAGTACTTC.

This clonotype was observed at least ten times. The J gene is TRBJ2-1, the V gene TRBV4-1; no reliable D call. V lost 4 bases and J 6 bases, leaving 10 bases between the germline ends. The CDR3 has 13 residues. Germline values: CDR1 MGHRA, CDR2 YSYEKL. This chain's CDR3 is CASSLGLFNEQFF. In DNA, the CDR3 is TGCGCCAGCAGCCTAGGTTTGTTCAATGAGCAGTTCTTC.

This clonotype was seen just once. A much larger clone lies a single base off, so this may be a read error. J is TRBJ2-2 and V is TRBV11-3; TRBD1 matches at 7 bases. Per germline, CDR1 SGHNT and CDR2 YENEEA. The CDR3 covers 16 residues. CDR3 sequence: CACSPRTGPNTGELFF. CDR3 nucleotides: TGTGCCTGCAGCCCCCGGACAGGCCCGAACACCGGGGAGCTGTTTTTT.

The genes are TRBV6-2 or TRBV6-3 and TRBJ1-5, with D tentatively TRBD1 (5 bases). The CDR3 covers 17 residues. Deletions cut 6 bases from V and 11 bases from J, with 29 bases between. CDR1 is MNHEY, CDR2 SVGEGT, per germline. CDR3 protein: CASRKGLAGGPGETQHF. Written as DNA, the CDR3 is TGTGCCAGCAGGAAGGGACTAGCGGGAGGGCCTGGAGAGACCCAGCATTTT.

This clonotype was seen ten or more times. The DNA for the CDR3 is TGTGCCAGCGGGCAGGGGGCTAGCACCGGGGAGCTGTTTTTT. Encoded protein: CASGQGASTGELFF. The chain employs TRBV7-3 and TRBJ2-2; 8 nucleotides match TRBD1. The V segment lost 8 bases and the J segment 4 bases; nucleotides outside the gene matches: 6. CDR3 length: 14 residues. Germline V gene lookup returns CDR1 SGHTA and CDR2 FQGTGA.